This note documents a single TCR beta chain sequence. Its matching antigen is unknown. The data originate from a study of shared clonotypes between healthy human individuals. The study, taken as a whole, reports: Four donors had 4% to 6.5% of their naive CD4 clonotypes in common.

Several immunoSEQ plates held equal portions of the genomic DNA taken from each subset. TCRdb's table, derived via immunoSEQ multiplex PCR, lists solely in-frame clones and lacks some. Altogether more than 2 million clones are present, 95% being singletons, with the ten largest covering approximately 0.13%. Trimming took 3 bases from V and 2 from J, leaving 10 bases between them. The germline V gene has CDR1 KGHSH and CDR2 LQKENI. The CDR3 runs 14 residues. The donor cohort consisted entirely of Caucasian adults residing in Nashville, Tennessee. The chain is built from TRBV18 and TRBJ2-5, with TRBD1 as a possible D gene (5 bases). The sequencing sample was made of naive CD4+ T cells sorted from blood. Regarding subset: CD45RA+ positively selected. The sequence was collected from a man in his late teens or twenties in good health. The CDR3 protein is CASSPIDSQETQYF. The CDR3 DNA sequence: TGTGCCAGCTCACCGATCGACAGTCAAGAGACCCAGTACTTC. Together with reference TRBV18 and TRBJ2-5, the CDR3 gives the full variable domain: NAGVMQNPRHLVRRRGQEARLRCSPMKGHSHVYWYRQLPEEGLKFMVYLQKENIIDESGMPKERFSAEFPKEGPSILRIQQVVRGDSAAYFCASSPIDSQETQYFGPGTRLLVL.